This entry features one TCR beta chain sequence. This sample stems from a study of blood T cell repertoires in COVID-19. Looking at the study overall: T cells, B-cell-depleted T cells, or PBMCs provided the cDNA or gDNA that served as material.

This CDR3 contains 15 residues. V gave up 3 bases and J gave up 2 bases, with 12 bases separating them. Looked up from germline, CDR1 is KGHSH and CDR2 is LQKENI. Followed over time, Seattle patients had been enrolled while infection was active. The data were produced by immunoSEQ multiplex PCR, yet TCRdb's version contains in-frame clones alone and is incomplete. The sample records fewer than 700,000 clones, 85% to 90% being singletons. Input material: peripheral blood. The source is a woman aged 45-65 years with COVID-19, enrolled during active disease. The V and J genes are TRBV18 and TRBJ2-3; no clear D. The CDR3 coding sequence is TGTGCCAGCTCACCGGAGTACTTGTCCACAGATACGCAGTATTTT. This sequence encodes CASSPEYLSTDTQYF.